The next 25 T cell receptor beta chains were all read from a single sample in a study of CD8+ T cells in alopecia areata. TCR sequencing used cDNA made by reverse transcription of extracted RNA. Assay: immunoSEQ multiplex PCR; the TCRdb copy retains only in-frame clones and omits some. This sample has 100,000 to 150,000 clones, with roughly 55% found just once. The treatment here: oral pan-JAK inhibitor, 5-10 mg twice daily. This sample comprised CD4+ T cells sorted from blood, obtained at week 4, from a patient treated with tofacitinib. These receptors all come from a human donor with alopecia areata.

The chain links TRBV29-1 to TRBJ2-1; unclear D gene. CDR1 is SQVTM, CDR2 ANQGSEA, per germline. This CDR3 has 10 amino acids. Trimming left V 7 bases short and J 10 bases short, with 11 bases between. The DNA of the CDR3 is TGCAGCGGAGTGACCGACGAGCAGTTCTTC. This encodes CSGVTDEQFF.

The chain uses TRBV5-4 and TRBJ1-1; unclear D gene. This CDR3 contains 12 residues. CDR1 is SGHNT and CDR2 is YYREEE in the germline V gene (reference sequence). The V end was cut by 0 bases, the J end by 5 bases, with 5 bases between. CDR3 nucleotides: TGTGCCAGCAGCTTGGAGAGGACTGAAGCTTTCTTT. This codes for CASSLERTEAFF.

The table lists this clone with a few counts. J is TRBJ1-2 and V is TRBV29-1; D not resolved. Per the germline V gene, CDR1 is SQVTM and CDR2 is ANQGSEA. Trimming removed 7 bases at V and 3 bases at J, with 12 bases between. This CDR3 contains 12 residues. The CDR3 loop reads CSARARDYGYTF. Written as DNA, the CDR3 is TGCAGCGCCCGGGCAAGGGACTATGGCTACACCTTC.

The rearrangement links TRBV18 to TRBJ2-7; no clear D gene. The CDR3 has 12 residues. Trimming pared 3 bases from V and 2 bases from J, leaving 5 bases between. Germline V gives CDR1 KGHSH, CDR2 LQKENI. For the CDR3, the DNA is TGTGCCAGCTCACCGTCGACCTACGAGCAGTACTTC. It translates to CASSPSTYEQYF.

This chain links TRBV6-5 with TRBJ1-5, with D perhaps TRBD1 (5 bases). Per the germline V gene, CDR1 is MNHEY and CDR2 is SVGAGI. With 6 bases removed from V and 5 bases from J, the gap between germline ends came to 11 bases. CDR3 size: 13 residues. The CDR3 bases are TGTGCCAGCAGCAGGGAGGAGGATCAGCCCCAGCATTTT. It encodes CASSREEDQPQHF.

This chain links TRBV5-4 with TRBJ2-1; unclear D gene. This CDR3 has 15 residues. From germline, CDR1 is SGHNT and CDR2 YYREEE (reference sequence). V lost 0 bases and J 0 bases, leaving 7 bases between the germline ends. CDR3 coding DNA: TGTGCCAGCAGCTTGGAAACCTCCTCCTACAATGAGCAGTTCTTC. Protein: CASSLETSSYNEQFF.

This clone was found a few times. This chain uses TRBV25-1 with TRBJ1-1, with D possibly TRBD1 on 5 matching bases. V was cut by 6 bases and J by 6 bases, with 17 bases left in between. Germline CDR1 reads MGHDK; CDR2 reads SYGVNS. The CDR3 loop spans 14 amino acids. CDR3 amino acids: CASSRPGGRAEAFF. CDR3 coding DNA: TGTGCCAGCAGCCGACCGGGGGGAAGAGCTGAAGCTTTCTTT.

The V call is TRBV6-6, the J call TRBJ1-4; TRBD1 aligns across 7 bases. This CDR3 spans 14 amino acids. Germline V lookup: CDR1 MNHNY, CDR2 SVGAGI (reference sequence). V lost 6 bases, J lost 4 bases, and 5 bases stayed unmatched. The CDR3 here is CASSCRDSNEKLFF. The CDR3 nucleotides are TGTGCCAGCAGCTGTAGGGACAGTAATGAAAAACTGTTTTTT.

The chain carries TRBV30 and TRBJ2-1; 7 nucleotides match TRBD1. Trimming at V came to 5 bases and at J to 8 bases, leaving 6 bases not matched to a gene. The CDR3 spans 12 residues. Germline assignment: CDR1 GTSNPN and CDR2 SVGIG (reference sequence). The CDR3 here is CAWARGRDEQFF. DNA of the CDR3: TGTGCCTGGGCTAGGGGGCGGGATGAGCAGTTCTTC.

The chain joins TRBV19 to TRBJ2-1, with D possibly TRBD1 on 5 matching bases. Germline V CDR1 and CDR2: LNHDA, SQIVND (reference sequence). Trimming left V 3 bases short and J 2 bases short, with 11 bases between. CDR3 length: 15 residues. DNA for the CDR3: TGTGCCAGTAGTATGGCCAGGGTTGCCTACAATGAGCAGTTCTTC. Its protein product is CASSMARVAYNEQFF.

The CDR3 region is CASRRGGETQYF. CDR3 DNA: TGTGCCAGCAGGCGGGGAGGGGAGACCCAGTACTTC. The chain combines TRBV7-8 with TRBJ2-5; 7 bases align to TRBD2. The CDR3 has 12 residues. In germline, CDR1 is SGHVS, CDR2 FQNEAQ. V was clipped by 6 bases and J by 5 bases; unmatched bases: 3.

V gene TRBV4-3 combines with J gene TRBJ2-7; weak D call: TRBD1 (7 bases). Looked up from germline, CDR1 is LGHNA and CDR2 is YSLEER. Trimming stripped 0 bases from V and 5 bases from J, with 14 bases between. The CDR3 covers 15 residues. CDR3 in amino acids: CASSQEMTGRHEQYF. Here the CDR3 DNA reads TGCGCCAGCAGCCAAGAAATGACAGGGAGGCACGAGCAGTACTTC.

This clone has more than one count but fewer than ten. The chain uses TRBV19 and TRBJ2-3; TRBD1 aligns across 8 bases. With 10 bases clipped from V and 0 bases from J, the junction kept 3 bases outside the gene matches. Per the germline V gene, CDR1 is LNHDA and CDR2 is SQIVND (reference sequence). The CDR3 has 13 amino acids. DNA for the CDR3: TGTGCCACAAGGACAGGGAGCACAGATACGCAGTATTTT. Amino acids: CATRTGSTDTQYF.

The chain links TRBV29-1 to TRBJ2-4; D may be TRBD1 (6 bases). V lost 7 bases, J lost 3 bases, and 16 bases lay in between. The CDR3 sequence is 14 residues long. Germline assignment: CDR1 SQVTM and CDR2 ANQGSEA. CDR3 in amino acids: CSAIPTGLKNIQYF. The CDR3 DNA reads TGCAGCGCGATACCGACAGGCCTCAAAAACATTCAGTACTTC.

The rearrangement links TRBV11-2 to TRBJ2-5; the D gene is possibly TRBD1 (6 bases). The germline V gene has CDR1 SGHAT and CDR2 FQNNGV. Trimming pared 4 bases from V and 4 bases from J, leaving 16 bases between. The CDR3 contains 15 residues. For the CDR3, the DNA is TGTGCCAGCAGCTCCCAGTCAGGGGTCCGAGAGACCCAGTACTTC. Translating it yields CASSSQSGVRETQYF.

This chain connects TRBV5-4 to TRBJ2-1, with TRBD2 matching over 13 bases. Looked up from germline, CDR1 is SGHNT and CDR2 is YYREEE (reference sequence). The CDR3 totals 17 residues. V shed 0 bases and J 9 bases; nucleotides not matched to a gene: 9. CDR3 residues: CASSLAMGLAGSSEQFF. In nucleotides, the CDR3 is TGTGCCAGCAGCTTGGCCATGGGACTAGCGGGATCCAGTGAGCAGTTCTTC.

Here the CDR3 reads CASSVMSGLDGYTF. In nucleotides, the CDR3 is TGTGCCAGCAGCGTAATGTCAGGTCTCGATGGCTACACCTTC. The rearrangement links TRBV9 to TRBJ1-2; D gene ambiguous. The CDR3 contains 14 residues. V was cut by 1 base and J by 6 bases, with 13 bases left in between. Germline V gene data show CDR1 as SGDLS and CDR2 as YYNGEE.

This clone was detected only a few times. This sequence joins TRBV2 and TRBJ1-5; D gene unclear. In germline, CDR1 is SNHLY, CDR2 FYNNEI. Between the trimmed V and J ends, which lost 7 bases and 7 bases, there was a span of 17 bases. The CDR3 totals 14 residues. The CDR3 sequence is CASNVAQFPQPQHF. The CDR3 nucleotides read TGTGCCAGCAACGTCGCACAATTCCCCCAGCCCCAGCATTTT. Using reference TRBV2 and TRBJ1-5 for the parts outside the CDR3, the full variable domain is EPEVTQTPSHQVTQMGQEVILRCVPISNHLYFYWYRQILGQKVEFLVSFYNNEISEKSEIFDDQFSVERPDGSNFTLKIRSTKLEDSAMYFCASNVAQFPQPQHFGDGTRLSIL.

The chain joins TRBV4-1 to TRBJ2-4; tentatively, D is TRBD1 (5 bases). The CDR3 consists of 16 residues. Trimming removed 0 bases at V and 6 bases at J, with 15 bases between. Germline V CDR1 and CDR2: MGHRA, YSYEKL. CDR3 residues: CASSQESWQGGNIQYF. CDR3 coding DNA: TGCGCCAGCAGCCAAGAATCATGGCAGGGCGGAAACATTCAGTACTTC.

The chain couples TRBV5-4 to TRBJ1-5; possible D gene TRBD1, 5 bases. Germline V gives CDR1 SGHNT, CDR2 YYREEE (reference sequence). V was shortened by 4 bases and J by 6 bases, with 8 bases between the two germline ends. This CDR3 is 12 amino acids long. The CDR3 DNA is TGTGCCAGCAGCGTCGACAGTCAGCCCCAGCATTTT. Amino acids: CASSVDSQPQHF.

The chain couples TRBV28 to TRBJ1-2, with TRBD1 identical over 7 bases. V lost 10 bases and J lost 4; bases outside the gene matches: 12. This CDR3 has 14 residues. Germline CDR1 and CDR2: MDHEN and SYDVKM. The CDR3 protein is CAIRDSLHRYGYTF. CDR3 DNA sequence: TGTGCCATCCGGGACAGCCTCCACCGCTATGGCTACACCTTC.

The chain uses TRBV25-1 and TRBJ2-5; 9 bases fit TRBD2. The CDR3 has 15 residues. V was pared by 6 bases and J by 1 base, with 6 bases of the junction left unmatched. The germline V gene encodes CDR1 MGHDK and CDR2 SYGVNS. In nucleotides, the CDR3 is TGTGCCAGCAGCGGGGGACTAGCTAGCCAAGAGACCCAGTACTTC. It encodes CASSGGLASQETQYF.

The chain is built from TRBV15 and TRBJ2-7; D perhaps matches TRBD1 (7 bases). CDR1 LNHNV and CDR2 YYDKDF come from the germline V gene (reference sequence). CDR3 length equals 14 residues. V shed 0 bases and J shed 4 bases, with 10 bases lying between them. DNA of the CDR3: TGTGCCACCAGCAGAGAACCAGGGGGGTACGAGCAGTACTTC. Encoded protein: CATSREPGGYEQYF.

V gene TRBV7-9 combines with J gene TRBJ2-7; D is undetermined. Germline V CDR1 and CDR2: SEHNR, FQNEAQ (reference sequence). CDR3 length equals 14 residues. The V gene lost 5 bases and the J gene lost 0 bases, with 11 bases spanning the gap. DNA of the CDR3: TGTGCCAGCAGCATGAGGACGGTCTCCTACGAGCAGTACTTC. It yields the protein CASSMRTVSYEQYF. Variable domain in full (rest from reference TRBV7-9 and TRBJ2-7): DTGVSQNPRHKITKRGQNVTFRCDPISEHNRLYWYRQTLGQGPEFLTYFQNEAQLEKSRLLSDRFSAERPKGSFSTLEIQRTEQGDSAMYLCASSMRTVSYEQYFGPGTRLTVT.

This clone turned up a few times. Here the CDR3 DNA reads TGCAGCGGAGCTAGCGGGGGGAACACAGATACGCAGTATTTT. Translating gives CSGASGGNTDTQYF. The J gene is TRBJ2-3, the V gene TRBV29-1; 11 nucleotides align to TRBD2. CDR3 length equals 14 residues. Looked up from germline, CDR1 is SQVTM and CDR2 is ANQGSEA. J lost 2 bases, V lost 7 bases, and 5 bases had no gene match.